These 9 T cell receptor beta chains were sequenced from one sample in a study of shared clonotypes between healthy human individuals. Using immunoSEQ multiplex PCR, the repertoire was profiled, and TCRdb retains in-frame clones only, with some absent. The repertoire holds about 2 million clones, with 85% to 95% as singletons. The specimen was naive CD4+ T cells sorted from blood. Subset meaning: CD45RA+ positively selected. The receptors were sampled from a man aged 18 to 30 in good health.

As DNA, the CDR3 is TGCGCCAGCAGCTTTGGGAGCACGAACACCGGGGAGCTGTTTTTT. This encodes CASSFGSTNTGELFF. V and J are TRBV5-1 and TRBJ2-2, with D tentatively TRBD2 (5 bases). CDR3 length equals 15 residues. V dropped 2 bases and J dropped 0 bases, with 8 bases sitting between them. The germline V gene encodes CDR1 SGHRS and CDR2 YFSETQ.

The chain recombines TRBV5-1 with TRBJ2-3; TRBD2 might be the D (5 bases). Germline V gene sequence: CDR1 SGHRS, CDR2 YFSETQ. The CDR3 is made up of 13 amino acids. V lost 4 bases and J 4 bases, leaving 10 bases between the germline ends. Written as DNA, the CDR3 is TGCGCCAGCAGCGCACTAGTTTCAGATACGCAGTATTTT. Protein: CASSALVSDTQYF.

This chain joins TRBV14 and TRBJ2-7; 10 bases fit TRBD1. This CDR3 comprises 14 residues. Looked up from germline, CDR1 is SGHDN and CDR2 is FVKESK. The junction had 5 bases not matched to a gene; V was cut back by 4 bases and J by 5 bases. As DNA, the CDR3 is TGTGCCAGCAGCCGTCGGGACAGGGGCGACGAGCAGTACTTC. Its translation: CASSRRDRGDEQYF. Based on the CDR3 plus reference TRBV14 and TRBJ2-7, the full variable domain is EAGVTQFPSHSVIEKGQTVTLRCDPISGHDNLYWYRRVMGKEIKFLLHFVKESKQDESGMPNNRFLAERTGGTYSTLKVQPAELEDSGVYFCASSRRDRGDEQYFGPGTRLTVT.

Details on this clone: Other nucleotide sequences from this sample produce the same CDR3. The chain is built from TRBV20-1 and TRBJ1-2; D gene ambiguous. The germline gives CDR1 DFQATT, CDR2 SNEGSKA (reference sequence). The CDR3 contains 11 residues. The V end lost 3 bases, the J end lost 3 bases, and 5 bases lay between the germline ends. The CDR3 sequence is CSASGDYGYTF. CDR3 DNA: TGCAGTGCTAGTGGAGACTATGGCTACACCTTC.

About this clone: The sample has other DNA sequences that encode this CDR3 too. The chain joins TRBV11-2 to TRBJ2-1, with D unclear. The CDR3 runs 14 residues. Germline CDR1 SGHAT, CDR2 FQNNGV. V was clipped by 0 bases and J by 1 base, with 4 bases between them. CDR3 sequence (DNA): TGTGCCAGCAGCTTAGAAGGTTCCTACAATGAGCAGTTCTTC. Translated: CASSLEGSYNEQFF.

This rearrangement joins TRBV30 to TRBJ2-3, with TRBD2 identical over 10 bases. Germline-derived CDR1 and CDR2 are GTSNPN and SVGIG (reference sequence). With 7 bases clipped from V and 6 bases from J, the junction kept 10 bases outside the gene matches. CDR3 length: 14 amino acids. The CDR3 DNA is TGTGCCTTCTCCTCTAGCGGGAGTTGGGATACGCAGTATTTT. It is translated as CAFSSSGSWDTQYF.

The CDR3 nucleotides read TGTGCCAGCAGCTTAGCTCAGGGGGCCACAGATACGCAGTATTTT. This encodes CASSLAQGATDTQYF. J is TRBJ2-3 and V is TRBV7-6, with 8 bases matching TRBD1. CDR1 and CDR2 from the germline V gene are SGHVS and FNYEAQ. J gave up 2 bases and V 0 bases, and 1 base lay outside the gene matches. The CDR3 is made up of 15 amino acids.

As concerns this clone: This may be a read error: a much more frequent sequence differs by one nucleotide. Additional DNA sequences in this sample encode the identical CDR3. The V gene is TRBV28, the J gene TRBJ1-1, with 8 bases aligning to TRBD1. The CDR3 length is 12 residues. Germline V gene lookup returns CDR1 MDHEN and CDR2 SYDVKM. As DNA, the CDR3 is TGTGCCAGCAGTTCGCGGACAGGGCAGGCTTTCTTC. Residues: CASSSRTGQAFF.

This rearrangement joins TRBV6-1 to TRBJ2-1, with D possibly called TRBD1 or TRBD2 (5 bases each). Germline V gene sequence: CDR1 MNHNS, CDR2 SASEGT. V dropped 3 bases and J dropped 0 bases, with 9 bases sitting between them. This CDR3 region has 15 residues. CDR3 nucleotide sequence: TGTGCCAGCAGTGAGGGGGTAAGCTCCTACAATGAGCAGTTCTTC. Translated: CASSEGVSSYNEQFF.